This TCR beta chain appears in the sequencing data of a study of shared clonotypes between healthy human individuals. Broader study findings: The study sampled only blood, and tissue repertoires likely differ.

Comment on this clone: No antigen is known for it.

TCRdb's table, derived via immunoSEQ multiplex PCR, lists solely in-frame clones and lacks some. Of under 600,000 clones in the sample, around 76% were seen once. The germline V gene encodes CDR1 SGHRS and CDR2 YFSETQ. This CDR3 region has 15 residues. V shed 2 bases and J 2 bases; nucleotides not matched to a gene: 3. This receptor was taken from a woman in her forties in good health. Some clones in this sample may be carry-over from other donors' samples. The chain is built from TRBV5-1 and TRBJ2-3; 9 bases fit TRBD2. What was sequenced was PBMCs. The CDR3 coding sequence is TGCGCCAGCAGCTTCGGGACTAGCCCCACAGATACGCAGTATTTT. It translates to CASSFGTSPTDTQYF.